The 9 T cell receptor beta chains listed next were all sequenced from one sample in a study of T cell changes during pregnancy in multiple sclerosis (dated 2019 in TCRdb). To prepare the library, the immunoSEQ multiplex PCR assay was applied. TCRdb mirrors the immuneACCESS table, restricted to in-frame sequences. Some clones are absent from its copies; in checked studies, under half trace to an unresolved V gene, and the reason for the others is unknown. This sample comprises under 50,000 clones, about 95% of them detected only once. The ten largest account for less than 6.5% of the sample. Sequences were derived from CD8+ T cells from peripheral blood mononuclear cells, sampled in the first trimester of pregnancy. These receptor sequences come from a female donor with multiple sclerosis, enrolled in a pregnancy study.

The J gene is TRBJ1-1, the V gene TRBV29-1; TRBD1 is a possible D gene (5 bases). The CDR3 is made up of 17 amino acids. V was pared by 7 bases and J by 4 bases, with 28 bases between. Germline values: CDR1 SQVTM, CDR2 ANQGSEA. This CDR3 is CSAPTASWGGEGTEAFF. CDR3 sequence (DNA): TGCAGCGCCCCTACCGCCTCCTGGGGCGGGGAGGGCACTGAAGCTTTCTTT.

V and J are TRBV7-9 and TRBJ1-4; possible D gene TRBD1, 5 bases. Trimming took off 1 base at V and 4 bases at J, with 10 bases between the two ends. CDR1 and CDR2 from the germline V gene are SEHNR and FQNEAQ (reference sequence). This CDR3 is built from 15 residues. The CDR3 is CASSLVIQVNEKLFF. As DNA, the CDR3 is TGTGCCAGCAGCTTAGTAATACAGGTTAATGAAAAACTGTTTTTT.

The chain is built from TRBV27 and TRBJ2-5, with 11 positions matching TRBD2. J was trimmed by 3 bases and V by 4 bases; bases with no gene match: 13. Looked up from germline, CDR1 is MNHEY and CDR2 is SMNVEV (reference sequence). The length of the CDR3 is 18 residues. CDR3 in amino acids: CASSSRPSLTSGKETQYF. CDR3 coding DNA: TGTGCCAGCAGTTCCCGCCCCTCTCTGACTAGCGGGAAAGAGACCCAGTACTTC.

This clone was recorded many times. V and J are TRBV5-5 and TRBJ2-7; D is perhaps TRBD1 (5 bases). V lost 4 bases and J lost 2, with 10 bases in between. The germline CDR1 and CDR2 sequences are SGHKS and YYEKEE (reference sequence). This CDR3 comprises 13 residues. CDR3 region: CASSHRFAYEQYF. The CDR3 nucleotides are TGTGCCAGCAGCCACAGGTTCGCCTACGAGCAGTACTTC.

Remarks on this clone: It may be a read error: a sequence one base away is much more abundant. The same CDR3 is also encoded by other DNA sequences in this sample. The rearrangement joins TRBV6-1 to TRBJ2-3; 11 bases line up with TRBD2. This CDR3 region has 15 residues. V lost 2 bases and J lost 4; bases outside the gene matches: 2. Looked up from germline, CDR1 is MNHNS and CDR2 is SASEGT. The CDR3 DNA sequence: TGTGCCAGCAGTGAACTAGCGGGAGGCCCAGATACGCAGTATTTT. Translating gives CASSELAGGPDTQYF.

Here the CDR3 reads CASSLRTSGSTDTQYF. In DNA form, the CDR3 reads TGTGCCAGCAGCCTTCGGACTAGCGGGAGCACAGATACGCAGTATTTT. J is TRBJ2-3 and V is TRBV7-6, with 11 bases fitting TRBD2. Germline V gene sequence: CDR1 SGHVS, CDR2 FNYEAQ. The trim removed 5 bases at V and 0 bases at J, leaving 4 bases unmatched. The CDR3 has 16 amino acids.

The chain is built from TRBV27 and TRBJ1-1; D call uncertain. The V end lost 2 bases, the J end lost 1 base, and 8 bases lay between the germline ends. Germline CDR1 reads MNHEY; CDR2 reads SMNVEV (reference sequence). This CDR3 contains 14 residues. The CDR3 DNA reads TGTGCCAGCAGTTTAGAGGTGGGGAACACTGAAGCTTTCTTT. The encoded protein is CASSLEVGNTEAFF.

V usage is TRBV19 and J usage is TRBJ2-7; tentative D call: TRBD2 (7 bases). CDR1 is LNHDA and CDR2 is SQIVND in the germline V gene (reference sequence). This CDR3 has 14 amino acids. Trimming took off 3 bases at V and 3 bases at J, with 12 bases between the two ends. DNA of the CDR3: TGTGCCAGTAGTATCATCGGGGGGCGCTACGAGCAGTACTTC. Encoded protein: CASSIIGGRYEQYF.

The chain carries TRBV5-6 and TRBJ2-7, with D perhaps matching TRBD1 (6 bases). Trimming left V 5 bases short and J 3 bases short, with 15 bases between. Germline lookup yields CDR1 SGHDT and CDR2 YYEEEE. The CDR3 totals 14 residues. The CDR3 DNA is TGTGCCAGCAGTTCCGGGACACCCATCTACGAGCAGTACTTC. Translation gives CASSSGTPIYEQYF.